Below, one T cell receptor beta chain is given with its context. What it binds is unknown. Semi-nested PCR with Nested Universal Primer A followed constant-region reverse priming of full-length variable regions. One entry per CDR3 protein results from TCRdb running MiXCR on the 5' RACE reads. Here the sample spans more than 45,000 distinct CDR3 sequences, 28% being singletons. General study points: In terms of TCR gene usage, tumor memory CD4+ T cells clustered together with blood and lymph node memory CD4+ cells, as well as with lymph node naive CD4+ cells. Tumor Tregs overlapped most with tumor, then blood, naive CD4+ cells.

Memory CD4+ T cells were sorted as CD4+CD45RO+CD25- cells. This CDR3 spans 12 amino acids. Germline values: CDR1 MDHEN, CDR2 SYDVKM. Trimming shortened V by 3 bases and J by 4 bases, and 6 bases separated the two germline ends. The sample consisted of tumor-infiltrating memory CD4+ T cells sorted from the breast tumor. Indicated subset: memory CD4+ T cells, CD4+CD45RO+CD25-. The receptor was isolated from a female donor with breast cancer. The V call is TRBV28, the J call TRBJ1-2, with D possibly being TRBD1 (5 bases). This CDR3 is CASSLGGYGYTF. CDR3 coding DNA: TGTGCCAGCAGTTTGGGGGGCTATGGCTACACCTTC.